This is a list of T cell receptor beta chains from one sample in a study of T cells after yellow fever vaccination. TCRdb used MiXCR to reprocess the 5' RACE reads, holding one entry per CDR3 protein. Here the sample spans roughly 96,000 distinct CDR3 sequences, approximately 8.4% being singletons. The sample was CD8+ T cells not binding an NS4B(214-222) dextramer, sorted from PBMCs, taken about 2 weeks after the first yellow fever vaccination. These receptors originate from a man aged 18-30 years who received the YFV17D yellow fever vaccine. Each CDR3 is given with its conserved first and last residue. The D gene is left open where the match is weak. Rows give clone size only sometimes, using once, few, many, or a class for an expanded clone.

j_gene,abundance,d_gene,v_gene,CDR3nt,CDR3aa
TRBJ2-3,few,TRBD1,TRBV7-9,TGTGCCAGCAGCGGTTGGGACAGGGGGACAGATACGCAGTATTTT,CASSGWDRGTDTQYF
TRBJ2-2,.,.,TRBV29-1,TGCAGCGTTGAAGATGGTCAGCGCACCGGGGAGCTGTTTTTT,CSVEDGQRTGELFF
TRBJ2-5,.,.,TRBV5-1,TGCGCCAGCAGCTTGGCCGGGGGCTTCTTACAAGAGACCCAGTACTTC,CASSLAGGFLQETQYF
TRBJ2-1,many,TRBD2,TRBV7-3,TGTGCCAGCAGCTTACTTCTAGCGGGGAGTTTATCTGAGCAGTTCTTC,CASSLLLAGSLSEQFF
TRBJ1-1,few,.,TRBV2,TGTGCCAGCAGTGATCCGGGAAACACTGAAGCTTTCTTT,CASSDPGNTEAFF
TRBJ1-2,.,TRBD1,TRBV6-1,TGTGCCAGCAGTGGGGACAGTTCTTTGAATGGCTACACCTTC,CASSGDSSLNGYTF
TRBJ1-5,.,TRBD1,TRBV4-1,TGCGCCAGCAGCCAGCGACAGGGGACCAATCAGCCCCAGCATTTT,CASSQRQGTNQPQHF
TRBJ2-3,few,TRBD2,TRBV29-1,TGCGACTACTCTCCGGGAGGTCGGGTTACAGATACGCAGTATTTT,CDYSPGGRVTDTQYF
TRBJ2-1,many,TRBD1,TRBV5-6,TGTGCCAGCAGCGCGGACAGGGTCTACAATGAGCAGTTCTTC,CASSADRVYNEQFF
TRBJ2-5,few,TRBD1,TRBV10-2,TGCGCCAGCAGTCGGACAGGGGGAGGTGAGACCCAGTACTTC,CASSRTGGGETQYF
TRBJ2-2,.,.,TRBV5-1,TGCGCCAGGGGCTCCAGATTTATTGGGCGCTCGCCAGGGCCAAACACCGGGGAGCTGTTTTTT,CARGSRFIGRSPGPNTGELFF
TRBJ2-1,few,TRBD1,TRBV20-1,TGCAGTGCTACGGACAGGGGCGCGTTCAATGAGCAGTTCTTC,CSATDRGAFNEQFF
TRBJ2-3,few,.,TRBV9,TGTGCCAGCAGCGTAAACTGGGGCACAGATACGCAGTATTTT,CASSVNWGTDTQYF
TRBJ2-3,.,TRBD2,TRBV15,TGTGCCACCAGAGCTACTAGCGGGAACACAGATACGCAGTATTTT,CATRATSGNTDTQYF
TRBJ2-7,few,TRBD1,TRBV5-1,TGCGCCAGCAGCCGCGGACAGGCCAACTACGAGCAGTACTTC,CASSRGQANYEQYF
TRBJ1-6,.,TRBD1,TRBV6-1,TGTGCCAGCAGAGGCGACAGGGCCCTTGTTGGATCACCCCTCCACTTT,CASRGDRALVGSPLHF
TRBJ2-1,few,TRBD1,TRBV5-1,TGCGCCAGCAGCGACCCCGGGACAGGGAAAAATGAGCAGTTCTTC,CASSDPGTGKNEQFF
TRBJ2-3,.,.,TRBV7-9,TGTGCCAGCAGCCCCCCGGACACGGATACGCAGTATTTT,CASSPPDTDTQYF
TRBJ2-5,.,.,TRBV6-5,TGTGCCAGCGAGCCGCGCCAAGAGACCCAGTACTTC,CASEPRQETQYF
TRBJ1-5,.,.,TRBV10-3,TGTGCCATCAGTGAGGGCACGGGGGGTCAGCCCCAGCATTTT,CAISEGTGGQPQHF
TRBJ1-5,.,.,TRBV7-9,TGTGCCAGCAGCCCCCAGGAGGTTGGCAATCAGCCCCAGCATTTT,CASSPQEVGNQPQHF
TRBJ2-7,.,.,TRBV5-4,TGTGCCAGCAGCCGGTACCGGGACACCTACGAGCAGTACTTC,CASSRYRDTYEQYF
TRBJ2-7,.,TRBD2,TRBV10-3,TGTGCCATCAGTGGAGCGGGGGTTCGCCCCTACGAGCAGTACTTC,CAISGAGVRPYEQYF
TRBJ2-3,.,.,TRBV27,TGTGCCAGCAGTTTTGTTAAAGGCACAGATACGCAGTATTTT,CASSFVKGTDTQYF
TRBJ2-2,many,TRBD1,TRBV2,TGTGCCAGCAGTTACAGGGGGGCCGGGGAGCTGTTTTTT,CASSYRGAGELFF
TRBJ2-7,few,.,TRBV5-4,TGTGCCAGCAGCCACTACCTCTACGAGCAGTACTTC,CASSHYLYEQYF
TRBJ2-1,many,.,TRBV12-3/TRBV12-4,TGTGCCAGCAGCCCTGGGGGGGCCGACAATGAGCAGTTCTTC,CASSPGGADNEQFF
TRBJ2-2,many,TRBD2,TRBV11-2,TGTGCCAGCAGCCCTGGGACTAGCGGCCGGGGGGAGCTGTTTTTT,CASSPGTSGRGELFF
TRBJ1-4,few,.,TRBV19,TGTGCCAGTAGTGCTTCTCCGGGACTGTTTTTT,CASSASPGLFF
TRBJ1-2,.,.,TRBV12-3/TRBV12-4,TGTGCCAGCACTATGAGGGGCGGCAGCAGCTACTATGGCTACACCTTC,CASTMRGGSSYYGYTF
TRBJ2-4,many,.,TRBV28,TGTGCCAGCAGTCTTCGACAGGGACTGATTCAGTACTTC,CASSLRQGLIQYF
TRBJ1-1,many,.,TRBV5-1,TGCGCCAGCAGCTTGGGCCCGGGGTTTGAAGCTTTCTTT,CASSLGPGFEAFF
TRBJ1-1,few,TRBD1,TRBV5-5,TGTGCCAGCGGGACAGATATTCACACTGAAGCTTTCTTT,CASGTDIHTEAFF
TRBJ2-3,few,TRBD2,TRBV7-2,TGTGCCAGCAGCTCCTCCGGGACTAGCGCCTCAGATACGCAGTATTTT,CASSSSGTSASDTQYF
TRBJ2-4,.,.,TRBV20-1,TGCAGTGCTAGAAGAGTAGCCAAAAACATTCAGTACTTC,CSARRVAKNIQYF
TRBJ2-5,few,.,TRBV29-1,TGCAGCGTTGAAGTCCCGGGGGCGGGAGAGACCCAGTACTTC,CSVEVPGAGETQYF
TRBJ2-7,few,.,TRBV7-2,TGTGCCAGCAGCCCCACCAGTGGCAGGGGAAGGTACGAGCAGTACTTC,CASSPTSGRGRYEQYF
TRBJ1-4,few,.,TRBV12-3/TRBV12-4,TGTGCCACCGAGGGGGACGGAAAACTGTTTTTT,CATEGDGKLFF
TRBJ1-5,few,.,TRBV4-1,TGCGCCAGCAGTCCGGACAGCTATCAGCCCCAGCATTTT,CASSPDSYQPQHF
TRBJ1-1,.,.,TRBV6-2/TRBV6-3,TGTGCCAGCAGCCATAACGATCACAGGGTTCGGAACACTGAAGCTTTCTTT,CASSHNDHRVRNTEAFF
TRBJ2-2,.,.,TRBV28,TGTGCCAGCAGCACGGTTTCCCTCACCGGGGAGCTGTTTTTT,CASSTVSLTGELFF
TRBJ2-3,many,.,TRBV27,TGTGCCAGCAGTCCGGGGGGCCGATCAGATACGCAGTATTTT,CASSPGGRSDTQYF
TRBJ2-7,.,TRBD2,TRBV27,TGTGCCAGCAGTCCTCAGCGGGGGGGCCTTTACGAGCAGTACTTC,CASSPQRGGLYEQYF
TRBJ2-3,.,.,TRBV28,TGTGCCAGCAGCGTAAGCGGCCGGAGGACGCAGTATTTT,CASSVSGRRTQYF
TRBJ2-5,once,TRBD2,TRBV2,TGTGCCAGCCGAGTCGGGGGGGAGACCCAGTACTTC,CASRVGGETQYF
TRBJ2-7,few,.,TRBV12-3/TRBV12-4,TGTGCCAGCAGTCAAACGGGACGGTCCTACGAGCAGTACTTC,CASSQTGRSYEQYF
TRBJ2-2,many,.,TRBV29-1,TGCAGCGTTTTCAGTGGGACCGGGGAGCTGTTTTTT,CSVFSGTGELFF